Each of the 19 T cell receptor beta chains below was sequenced from the same sample in a study of blood T cells in healthy people across ages. The authors ran a second PCR of about 7 to 12 cycles using a sample-barcoded 5' primer and a J-beta primer mix. TCRdb re-called the 5' RACE reads through MiXCR, storing one row per CDR3 protein. The data contain over 1.5 million distinct CDR3 sequences, approximately 50% of them seen just once; the ten biggest clones take up roughly 2.1%. Sequencing was done on a sample of blood. The receptors come from a woman aged 35 to 49 in good health.

V gene TRBV7-2 combines with J gene TRBJ2-7; a possible D gene is TRBD1 (5 bases). The DNA end lines up better with TRBJ2-5; the J call may be wrong. This CDR3 has 16 amino acids. CDR1 and CDR2 from the germline V gene are SGHTA and FQGNSA. For the CDR3, the DNA is TGTGCCAGCAGCTTACACGGTGGGGCCCAGCTGGAGACCCAGTACTTC. Translation gives CASSLHGGAQLETQYF.

Details on this clonotype: One junction end does not reproduce the germline sequence, and a read error may be involved. The gene calls are TRBV12-3 or TRBV12-4 and TRBJ2-5; D is ambiguous. The CDR3 runs 15 residues. In nucleotides, the CDR3 is TGTGTCAGCAGTCTGGATGGGTCGCCCGAAGAGACCCAGTACTTC. Translating it yields CVSSLDGSPEETQYF.

The chain is built from TRBV6-5 and TRBJ1-2, with 7 bases aligning to TRBD1. From germline, CDR1 is MNHEY and CDR2 SVGAGI. With 6 bases clipped from V and 2 bases from J, the junction kept 9 bases outside the gene matches. This CDR3 region has 15 residues. CDR3 nucleotide sequence: TGTGCCAGCAGACCCGACAGGGATCCCAACTATGGCTACACCTTC. Residues: CASRPDRDPNYGYTF.

The chain is built from TRBV28 and TRBJ2-7, with TRBD1 matching over 8 bases. The closer fit of TRBJ2-5 to the DNA end suggests the J call may be wrong. The CDR3 has 16 residues. Germline V gives CDR1 MDHEN, CDR2 SYDVKM. The CDR3 nucleotides are TGTGCCAGCAGTCCCCCGCACGGACAGGGAGTCCAGACCCAGTACTTC. Its translation: CASSPPHGQGVQTQYF.

This clonotype occurred a few times. The genes are TRBV4-3 and TRBJ2-7, with 10 nucleotides matching TRBD2. V lost 3 bases to trimming and J lost 4 bases; unmatched junction nucleotides: 15. The CDR3 covers 18 residues. CDR1 and CDR2 (germline): LGHNA, YSLEER. The CDR3 loop reads CASSQLVTPGLASYEQYF. CDR3 nucleotides: TGCGCCAGCAGCCAGCTAGTAACTCCGGGACTAGCGTCATACGAGCAGTACTTC.

The table lists this clonotype with many counts. The genes are TRBV7-9 and TRBJ2-7; D remains ambiguous. V was clipped by 0 bases and J by 4 bases, with 4 bases between them. The germline V gene has CDR1 SEHNR and CDR2 FQNEAQ (reference sequence). The CDR3 length is 12 residues. The CDR3 here is CASSLALYEQYF. The CDR3 DNA reads as TGTGCCAGCAGCTTAGCTTTGTACGAGCAGTACTTC.

A word on this clonotype: A much larger clone is a single base away; this may be a read error. The chain uses TRBV4-2 and TRBJ1-2; no firm D call. Trimming left V 0 bases short and J 7 bases short, with 12 bases between. Germline V lookup: CDR1 LGHNA, CDR2 YNFKEQ. There are 14 residues in the CDR3. DNA for the CDR3: TGTGCCAGCAGCCAAGAGGTGGTAGCAGGTGGCTACACCTTC. It specifies CASSQEVVAGGYTF.

DNA for the CDR3: TGTGCCAGCAGCTTATTGGCAGGCCAGGGTGTAGAGACCCAGTACTTC. The encoded protein is CASSLLAGQGVETQYF. V gene TRBV7-8 combines with J gene TRBJ2-5, with D maybe TRBD1 (5 bases). The CDR3 has 16 amino acids. Trimming removed 2 bases from V and 4 bases from J, with 17 bases in between. The V gene's germline CDR1 is SGHVS and CDR2 FQNEAQ.

The chain links TRBV29-1 to TRBJ2-1; D unresolved. The CDR3 is made up of 12 amino acids. The germline V and J ends were trimmed by 6 bases and 2 bases, with 8 bases remaining between them. Per the germline V gene, CDR1 is SQVTM and CDR2 is ANQGSEA. CDR3 bases: TGCAGCGTGAGCGACACCTACAATGAGCAGTTCTTC. Protein sequence: CSVSDTYNEQFF.

The V call is TRBV4-1, the J call TRBJ1-6; D is ambiguous. The CDR3 has 18 residues. The V end was cut by 0 bases, the J end by 4 bases, with 16 bases between. Germline V lookup: CDR1 MGHRA, CDR2 YSYEKL. CDR3 sequence reads: CASSQDGLRANYNSPLHF. DNA of the CDR3: TGCGCCAGCAGCCAAGATGGCCTAAGGGCCAATTATAATTCACCCCTCCACTTT.

This clonotype has only one observation. The chain employs TRBV2 and TRBJ2-5; 9 nucleotides align to TRBD1. V shed 10 bases, J shed 4 bases, and the junction held 10 bases outside the gene matches. Looked up from germline, CDR1 is SNHLY and CDR2 is FYNNEI. This CDR3 is 14 amino acids long. CDR3: CAKKKATGGETQYF. In DNA, the CDR3 is TGTGCCAAAAAGAAAGCGACAGGGGGAGAGACCCAGTACTTC.

The V gene is TRBV5-1, the J gene TRBJ1-2; D call uncertain. There are 15 residues in the CDR3. V was pared by 0 bases and J by 6 bases, with 15 bases between. Per germline, CDR1 SGHRS and CDR2 YFSETQ. The chain's CDR3 is CASSLGARESHGYTF. The CDR3 bases are TGCGCCAGCAGCTTGGGGGCCCGAGAATCGCATGGCTACACCTTC.

This clonotype was counted only a few times. V is TRBV4-3 and J is TRBJ2-3; 11 bases fit TRBD2. Germline V lookup: CDR1 LGHNA, CDR2 YSLEER. J gave up 3 bases and V 1 base, and 3 bases lay outside the gene matches. The CDR3 is made up of 16 amino acids. In DNA, the CDR3 is TGCGCCAGCAGCCAAGTACTAGCGGGGGAGACAGATACGCAGTATTTT. Residues: CASSQVLAGETDTQYF.

This clonotype has more than one count but fewer than ten. The rearrangement joins TRBV29-1 to TRBJ2-3; D ambiguous. The length of the CDR3 is 13 residues. Germline loops: CDR1 SQVTM, CDR2 ANQGSEA. Trimming removed 3 bases from V and 4 bases from J, with 11 bases in between. CDR3 bases: TGCAGCGTTGATCGTCAGACCTCAGATACGCAGTATTTT. Amino acids: CSVDRQTSDTQYF.

The chain couples TRBV5-1 to TRBJ1-4, with TRBD1 as a possible D gene (6 bases). The CDR3 length is 14 residues. The germline CDR1 and CDR2 sequences are SGHRS and YFSETQ. V lost 0 bases and J 7 bases, leaving 10 bases between the germline ends. The CDR3 DNA follows: TGCGCCAGCAGCTTGGTGGGGGCGGCTGAAAAACTGTTTTTT. The encoded protein is CASSLVGAAEKLFF.

This chain connects TRBV7-6 to TRBJ2-7; 8 bases are a match to TRBD1. J was trimmed by 5 bases and V by 3 bases; bases with no gene match: 9. Per the germline V gene, CDR1 is SGHVS and CDR2 is FNYEAQ. The CDR3 is 15 amino acids. CDR3 sequence (DNA): TGTGCCAGCAGCTTCAGGACAGGGAACCTAGACGAGCAGTACTTC. This gives the protein CASSFRTGNLDEQYF.

This clonotype was observed a few times. The CDR3 loop is CASSGMYGYTF. CDR3 DNA: TGTGCGTCCTCGGGGATGTATGGCTACACCTTC. The chain joins TRBV9 to TRBJ1-2; no clear D. The germline gives CDR1 SGDLS, CDR2 YYNGEE. CDR3 size: 11 residues.

The chain links TRBV18 to TRBJ1-2; tentatively, D is TRBD1 (5 bases). Germline V gene data show CDR1 as KGHSH and CDR2 as LQKENI. The length of the CDR3 is 14 residues. Trimming removed 2 bases from V and 4 bases from J, with 11 bases in between. This CDR3 reads CASSPAGEPYGYTF. The CDR3 region has the DNA TGTGCCAGCTCACCAGCGGGGGAGCCCTATGGCTACACCTTC.

This chain uses TRBV19 with TRBJ1-2, with TRBD1 matching 7 bases. The CDR3 contains 16 residues. Germline loops: CDR1 LNHDA, CDR2 SQIVND (reference sequence). V lost 5 bases and J lost 5; bases outside the gene matches: 14. The chain's CDR3 is CASSGGPRDSSYGYTF. The CDR3 bases are TGTGCCAGTAGTGGGGGGCCTCGGGACAGTTCGTATGGCTACACCTTC.